Below, 24 T cell receptor beta chains from the same sample are listed, as sequenced in a study of blood T cell repertoires in COVID-19. Sequenced by immunoSEQ multiplex PCR; TCRdb stores in-frame clones only, minus some. The sample yields around 210,000 clones, 80% to 90% seen once. The sample taken for sequencing was peripheral blood. The receptors here all came from a woman in her 70s with acute or convalescent COVID-19.

In regard to this clone: Other DNA sequences in this sample translate to the same CDR3. This chain connects TRBV7-2 to TRBJ2-1, with 13 bases fitting TRBD2. With 1 base clipped from V and 7 bases from J, the junction kept 1 base outside the gene matches. In germline, CDR1 is SGHTA, CDR2 FQGNSA. CDR3 length: 15 residues. CDR3 protein: CASSLGGLAGNEQFF. CDR3 DNA sequence: TGTGCCAGCAGCTTAGGGGGACTAGCGGGAAATGAGCAGTTCTTC.

This rearrangement joins TRBV19 to TRBJ1-1; a possible D gene is TRBD1 (6 bases). CDR1 LNHDA and CDR2 SQIVND come from the germline V gene (reference sequence). Trimming removed 3 bases from V and 1 base from J, with 9 bases in between. The CDR3 loop spans 14 amino acids. CDR3 coding DNA: TGTGCCAGTAGTATGGGACACCCGAACACTGAAGCTTTCTTT. Protein sequence: CASSMGHPNTEAFF.

This rearrangement joins TRBV15 to TRBJ1-2; D call uncertain. Between the trimmed V and J ends, which lost 0 bases and 4 bases, there was a span of 6 bases. There are 13 residues in the CDR3. From germline, CDR1 is LNHNV and CDR2 YYDKDF (reference sequence). CDR3 in DNA: TGTGCCACCAGCAGAGAATTTATCTATGGCTACACCTTC. Its translation: CATSREFIYGYTF.

The chain has TRBV7-9 and TRBJ2-7; D might be TRBD1 (6 bases). V lost 5 bases to trimming and J lost 2 bases, with 16 bases between them. Germline lookup yields CDR1 SEHNR and CDR2 FQNEAQ (reference sequence). The CDR3 consists of 15 residues. Here the CDR3 reads CASSPRRQVPYEQYF. CDR3 in DNA: TGTGCCAGCAGCCCCCGCCGACAGGTTCCCTACGAGCAGTACTTC.

The chain carries TRBV28 and TRBJ2-1; D might be TRBD2 (5 bases). CDR1 and CDR2 (germline): MDHEN, SYDVKM. Deletions cut 6 bases from V and 8 bases from J, with 11 bases between. The CDR3 has 12 amino acids. The CDR3 DNA is TGTGCCAGCAGCCCTACCGGGGATGAGCAGTTCTTC. Translating gives CASSPTGDEQFF.

This chain joins TRBV5-1 and TRBJ1-1, with no clear D. Germline CDR1 is SGHRS and CDR2 is YFSETQ. Deletions cut 0 bases from V and 0 bases from J, with 9 bases between. CDR3 length: 15 residues. CDR3 loop: CASSLGPGMNTEAFF. The DNA for the CDR3 is TGCGCCAGCAGCTTGGGACCGGGGATGAACACTGAAGCTTTCTTT.

This clone was detected once. The gene calls are TRBV5-1 and TRBJ2-5; D call uncertain. CDR1 is SGHRS, CDR2 YFSETQ, per germline. Trimming shortened V by 0 bases and J by 5 bases, and 11 bases separated the two germline ends. The CDR3 length is 14 residues. The CDR3 here is CASSLARSEETQYF. Written as DNA, the CDR3 is TGCGCCAGCAGCTTGGCCCGGTCGGAGGAGACCCAGTACTTC.

The chain has TRBV29-1 and TRBJ1-1; no definite D call. V lost 4 bases and J lost 0, with 12 bases in between. Looked up from germline, CDR1 is SQVTM and CDR2 is ANQGSEA. This CDR3 is built from 14 residues. This chain's CDR3 is CSVAYRGLNTEAFF. The CDR3 nucleotides read TGCAGCGTTGCCTATCGGGGTTTGAACACTGAAGCTTTCTTT.

V is TRBV25-1 and J is TRBJ1-5; perhaps TRBD1 as D (5 bases). Germline CDR1 reads MGHDK; CDR2 reads SYGVNS. Trimming cost V 3 bases and J 7 bases, with 13 bases left between them. This CDR3 is 14 amino acids long. This CDR3 reads CASSDSGKGQPQHF. CDR3 in DNA: TGTGCCAGCAGTGACTCAGGGAAGGGACAGCCCCAGCATTTT.

The chain employs TRBV3-1 (or the pseudogene TRBV3-2) and TRBJ1-2; 8 bases line up with TRBD1. V lost 3 bases to trimming and J lost 4 bases; unmatched junction nucleotides: 10. CDR3 length: 16 residues. Germline assignment: CDR1 LGHDT and CDR2 YNNKEL (reference sequence). Here the CDR3 reads CASSHTSRGLGYGYTF. The DNA for the CDR3 is TGTGCCAGCAGCCACACAAGCAGGGGGCTCGGCTATGGCTACACCTTC.

With respect to this clone: Germline is not matched at one junction end, which may reflect a read error. The same CDR3 also results from other DNA sequences found in this sample. The gene calls are TRBV19 and TRBJ1-5; the D is unclear. The CDR3 has 17 residues. The germline CDR1 and CDR2 sequences are LNHDA and SQIVND (reference sequence). As DNA, the CDR3 is TGTGCCAGTAGTCGCCGAGGGATGGCGTTGAGCAATCAGCCTCAGCATTTT. This sequence encodes CASSRRGMALSNQPQHF.

This chain joins TRBV29-1 and TRBJ1-1, with D perhaps TRBD1 (5 bases). Deletions cut 8 bases from V and 6 bases from J, with 22 bases between. This CDR3 contains 14 residues. In germline, CDR1 is SQVTM, CDR2 ANQGSEA. CDR3 amino acids: CSSRSGGWAPEAFF. In DNA form, the CDR3 reads TGCAGCTCGCGATCGGGGGGTTGGGCGCCTGAAGCTTTCTTT.

In its sample, this clone was seen a few times. The chain is built from TRBV7-2 and TRBJ1-1; 10 positions agree with TRBD1. V dropped 4 bases and J dropped 5; count of bases not matched to a gene: 13. CDR1 and CDR2 from the germline V gene are SGHTA and FQGNSA. The CDR3 is 17 residues long. The CDR3, as DNA: TGTGCCAGCAGCTCTCGGACAGGGGGTAAAGGGAGGACTGAAGCTTTCTTT. The encoded protein is CASSSRTGGKGRTEAFF.

For the CDR3, the DNA is TGTGCCAGTAGGAGGGCCCGGGGTGAAGCTTTCTTT. Amino acid sequence: CASRRARGEAFF. This chain joins TRBV19 and TRBJ1-1; D gene uncertain. V gave up 6 bases and J gave up 7 bases, with 12 bases separating them. The CDR3 extends over 12 amino acids. The germline V gene encodes CDR1 LNHDA and CDR2 SQIVND (reference sequence).

The chain employs TRBV4-1 and TRBJ2-7; 7 nucleotides match TRBD2. Losses at the gene ends were 0 bases for V and 5 bases for J; bases not matched to a gene: 4. The CDR3 is made up of 14 amino acids. Per germline, CDR1 MGHRA and CDR2 YSYEKL. The CDR3 sequence is CASSQERRGNEQYF. The CDR3 DNA sequence: TGCGCCAGCAGCCAAGAAAGGCGGGGGAACGAGCAGTACTTC.

In its sample, this clone was seen once. The chain carries TRBV10-2 and TRBJ2-7; D unresolved. The CDR3 is 11 amino acids. The germline gives CDR1 WSHSY, CDR2 SAAADI. The V end was cut by 3 bases, the J end by 6 bases, with 6 bases between. In nucleotides, the CDR3 is TGCGCCAGCAGTGAACCGAGCGAGCAGTACTTC. Translated: CASSEPSEQYF.

This clone was counted a single time. The J gene is TRBJ1-6, the V gene TRBV12-5, with 9 bases aligning to TRBD1. V trimming: 5 bases; J trimming: 9 bases; junction bases outside the gene matches: 8. This CDR3 spans 15 amino acids. The germline V gene encodes CDR1 LGHNT and CDR2 FRNRAP. The CDR3 DNA sequence: TGTGCTAGTGGTCCCGGGACAGGGAGGATTTCACCCCTCCACTTT. Its protein product is CASGPGTGRISPLHF.

This chain joins TRBV5-1 and TRBJ1-5; D is possibly TRBD1 (5 bases). This CDR3 contains 15 residues. Germline V gene data show CDR1 as SGHRS and CDR2 as YFSETQ. V shed 4 bases and J shed 0 bases, with 11 bases lying between them. The CDR3 DNA reads TGCGCCAGCAGCCCCGAAGGGGATAGCAATCAGCCCCAGCATTTT. It translates to CASSPEGDSNQPQHF.

This chain uses TRBV5-4 with TRBJ2-1; 16 bases are shared with TRBD2. V trimming: 4 bases; J trimming: 0 bases; junction bases outside the gene matches: 4. The CDR3 sequence is 18 residues long. CDR1 is SGHNT and CDR2 is YYREEE in the germline V gene (reference sequence). CDR3 residues: CASSRGLAGGNSYNEQFF. In nucleotides, the CDR3 is TGTGCCAGCAGCCGGGGACTAGCGGGGGGGAACTCCTACAATGAGCAGTTCTTC.

The chain is built from TRBV7-9 and TRBJ2-5; no firm D call. The CDR3 totals 12 residues. Deletions cut 2 bases from V and 7 bases from J, with 8 bases between. Per germline, CDR1 SEHNR and CDR2 FQNEAQ (reference sequence). This chain's CDR3 is CASSLPGTTQYF. In DNA, the CDR3 is TGTGCCAGCAGCTTACCCGGTACGACCCAGTACTTC. The variable domain in full, with the rest retrieved from reference TRBV7-9 and TRBJ2-5, is DTGVSQNPRHKITKRGQNVTFRCDPISEHNRLYWYRQTLGQGPEFLTYFQNEAQLEKSRLLSDRFSAERPKGSFSTLEIQRTEQGDSAMYLCASSLPGTTQYFGPGTRLLVL.

The chain is built from TRBV19 and TRBJ1-5; a weak D match, TRBD1 (6 bases). CDR1 is LNHDA and CDR2 is SQIVND in the germline V gene (reference sequence). The CDR3 consists of 16 residues. V lost 0 bases, J lost 2 bases, and 11 bases lay in between. For the CDR3, the DNA is TGTGCCAGTAGTATAGATAGACAGGTTGGCAATCAGCCCCAGCATTTT. Encoded protein: CASSIDRQVGNQPQHF.

V usage is TRBV7-7 and J usage is TRBJ2-2; TRBD2 matches 12 bases. Trimming at V came to 5 bases and at J to 5 bases, leaving 6 bases not matched to a gene. This CDR3 contains 16 residues. The germline V gene encodes CDR1 SSHAT and CDR2 FNYEAQ (reference sequence). The CDR3 loop reads CASSAALAGGTGELFF. CDR3 DNA sequence: TGTGCCAGCAGCGCCGCTCTAGCGGGAGGGACCGGGGAGCTGTTTTTT.

This chain links TRBV3-1 (or the pseudogene TRBV3-2) with TRBJ2-3; 8 positions match TRBD2. V shed 0 bases and J 5 bases; nucleotides not matched to a gene: 10. The CDR3 sequence is 17 residues long. Germline values: CDR1 LGHDT, CDR2 YNNKEL (reference sequence). CDR3 in DNA: TGTGCCAGCAGCCAAGATAGCGGGGCCCCATGGATAGATACGCAGTATTTT. Translation: CASSQDSGAPWIDTQYF.

The rearrangement joins TRBV7-6 to TRBJ2-1, with a tentative D call TRBD2 (6 bases). There are 15 residues in the CDR3. Trimming removed 3 bases from V and 2 bases from J, with 11 bases in between. Germline V CDR1 and CDR2: SGHVS, FNYEAQ. The CDR3 nucleotides are TGTGCCAGCAGCTTGGTGGGAGGCCCCTACAATGAGCAGTTCTTC. It yields the protein CASSLVGGPYNEQFF.